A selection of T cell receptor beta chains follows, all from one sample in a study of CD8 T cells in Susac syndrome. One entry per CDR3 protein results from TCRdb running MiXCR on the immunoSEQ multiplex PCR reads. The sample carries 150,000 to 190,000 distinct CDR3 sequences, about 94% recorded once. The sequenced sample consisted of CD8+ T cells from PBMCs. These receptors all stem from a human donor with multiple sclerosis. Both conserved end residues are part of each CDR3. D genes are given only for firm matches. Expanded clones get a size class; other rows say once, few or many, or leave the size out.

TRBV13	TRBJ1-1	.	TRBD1	CASRAWGQGRSVPEAFF	TGTGCCAGCAGGGCTTGGGGACAGGGTCGGTCGGTTCCTGAAGCTTTCTTT
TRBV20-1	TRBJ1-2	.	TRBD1	CSARETGGSYGYTF	TGCAGTGCTAGAGAGACAGGGGGGAGCTATGGCTACACCTTC
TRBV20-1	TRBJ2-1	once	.	CSARDPVALSSYNEQFF	TGCAGTGCTAGAGATCCCGTAGCGTTGAGCTCCTACAATGAGCAGTTCTTC
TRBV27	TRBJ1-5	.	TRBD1	CASTLYWVGQGESNQPQHF	TGTGCCAGCACCCTTTATTGGGTGGGACAGGGGGAAAGCAATCAGCCCCAGCATTTT
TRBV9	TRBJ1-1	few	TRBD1	CASSVGQGGTEAFF	TGTGCCAGCAGCGTTGGACAGGGCGGCACTGAAGCTTTCTTT
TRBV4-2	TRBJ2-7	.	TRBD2	CASSQRGTSGGDEQYF	TGTGCCAGCAGCCAACGTGGGACTAGCGGGGGGGACGAGCAGTACTTC
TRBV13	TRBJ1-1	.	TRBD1	CASSLFRTGRTEAFF	TGTGCCAGCAGCTTATTCCGGACAGGGCGAACTGAAGCTTTCTTT
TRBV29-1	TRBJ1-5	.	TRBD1	CSVPGQGAGQPQHF	TGCAGCGTTCCGGGACAGGGGGCCGGGCAGCCCCAGCATTTT
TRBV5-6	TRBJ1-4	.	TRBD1	CASSLGTGPGEKLFF	TGTGCCAGCAGCTTGGGGACAGGGCCGGGGGAAAAACTGTTTTTT
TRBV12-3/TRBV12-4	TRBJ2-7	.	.	CASSLANPGDEQYF	TGTGCCAGCAGTTTGGCTAACCCGGGGGACGAGCAGTACTTC
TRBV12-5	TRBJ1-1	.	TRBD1	CASAMTGSTEAFF	TGTGCTAGTGCCATGACAGGGTCCACTGAAGCTTTCTTT
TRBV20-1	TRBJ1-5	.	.	CSARVLPPGQGNQPQHF	TGCAGTGCTAGAGTCCTGCCCCCGGGACAAGGCAATCAGCCCCAGCATTTT
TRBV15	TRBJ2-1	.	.	CATSRDRGNHEQFF	TGTGCCACCAGCAGAGATCGAGGGAACCATGAGCAGTTCTTC
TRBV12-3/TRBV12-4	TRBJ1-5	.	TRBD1	CASSPGQVGQPQHF	TGTGCCAGCAGTCCGGGACAGGTGGGTCAGCCCCAGCATTTT
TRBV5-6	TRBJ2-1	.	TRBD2	CASNQRGSYNEQFF	TGTGCCAGCAACCAGCGGGGGAGCTACAATGAGCAGTTCTTC
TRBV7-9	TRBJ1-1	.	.	CASSHVTGEDTEAFF	TGTGCCAGCAGCCACGTTACAGGAGAGGACACTGAAGCTTTCTTT
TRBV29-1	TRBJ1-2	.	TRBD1	CSVEGLGPGQGYTF	TGCAGCGTTGAGGGTCTGGGCCCGGGACAGGGCTACACCTTC
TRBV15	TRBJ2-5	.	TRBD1	CATSREIRDRGWQETQYF	TGTGCCACCAGCAGAGAAATCCGGGACAGGGGGTGGCAAGAGACCCAGTACTTC
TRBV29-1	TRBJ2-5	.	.	CSVTKFIGASRLEETQYF	TGCAGCGTTACGAAATTTATTGGGGCTAGCCGATTGGAAGAGACCCAGTACTTC
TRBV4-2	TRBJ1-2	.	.	CASSQEISSLDYGYTF	TGTGCCAGCAGCCAAGAGATCTCGAGCCTCGACTATGGCTACACCTTC
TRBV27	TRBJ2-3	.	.	CASSLDLADTQYF	TGTGCCAGCAGTTTGGACCTAGCAGATACGCAGTATTTT
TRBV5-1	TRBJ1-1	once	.	CASLKGTEAFF	TGCGCCAGCCTAAAGGGCACTGAAGCTTTCTTT
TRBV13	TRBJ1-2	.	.	CASSLARRRTDYGYTF	TGTGCCAGCAGCTTAGCTAGACGGAGGACGGACTATGGCTACACCTTC
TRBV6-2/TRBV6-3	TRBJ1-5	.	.	CASSYTRGGNQPQHF	TGTGCCAGCAGTTATACCCGGGGAGGCAATCAGCCCCAGCATTTT
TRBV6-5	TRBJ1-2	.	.	CASSYSMVRAYGYTF	TGTGCCAGCAGTTACTCGATGGTCCGCGCCTATGGCTACACCTTC
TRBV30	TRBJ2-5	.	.	CAWSKWGRAETQYF	TGTGCCTGGAGCAAATGGGGCAGGGCAGAGACCCAGTACTTC
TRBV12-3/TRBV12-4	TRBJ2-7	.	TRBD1	CASTKLGTADYEQYF	TGTGCCAGCACCAAATTGGGGACAGCAGATTACGAGCAGTACTTC
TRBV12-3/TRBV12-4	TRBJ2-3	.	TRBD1	CASSHLGTGATDTQYF	TGTGCCAGCAGCCACCTGGGGACAGGGGCCACAGATACGCAGTATTTT
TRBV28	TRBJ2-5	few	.	CASSLAGNQETQYF	TGTGCCAGCAGTTTGGCTGGGAACCAAGAGACCCAGTACTTC
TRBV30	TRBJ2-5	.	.	CAWSVLVTTSVGETQYF	TGTGCCTGGAGTGTACTCGTGACCACCAGCGTGGGAGAGACCCAGTACTTC
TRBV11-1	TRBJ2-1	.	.	CASSLVDHNEQFF	TGTGCCAGCAGCTTAGTGGACCACAATGAGCAGTTCTTC
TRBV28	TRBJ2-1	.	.	CASSLFALAPNEQFF	TGTGCCAGCAGTTTATTCGCTCTAGCCCCAAATGAGCAGTTCTTC
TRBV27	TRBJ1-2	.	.	CASSLSMADGYTF	TGTGCCAGCAGTTTATCCATGGCGGACGGCTACACCTTC
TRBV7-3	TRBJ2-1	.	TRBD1	CASSGDSSASNNEQFF	TGTGCCAGCAGCGGGGACAGCTCCGCTTCCAACAATGAGCAGTTCTTC
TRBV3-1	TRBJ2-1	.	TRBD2	CASSPEGLDNEQFF	TGTGCCAGCAGCCCAGAGGGACTAGACAATGAGCAGTTCTTC
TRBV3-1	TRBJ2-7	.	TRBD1	CASSQGRRTGRHEQYF	TGTGCCAGCAGCCAAGGGAGAAGGACAGGGCGACACGAGCAGTACTTC
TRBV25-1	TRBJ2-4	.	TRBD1	CATGTGLYIQYF	TGTGCCACCGGGACAGGGTTATACATTCAGTACTTC
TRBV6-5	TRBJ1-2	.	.	CASSSLPGGARNYGYTF	TGTGCCAGCAGTTCCCTCCCGGGGGGGGCGCGAAACTATGGCTACACCTTC
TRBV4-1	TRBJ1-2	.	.	CASSQEDGTNYGYTF	TGCGCCAGCAGCCAAGAGGACGGAACTAACTATGGCTACACCTTC
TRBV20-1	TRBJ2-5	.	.	CSARSRADARFRQETQYF	TGCAGTGCTAGATCAAGGGCAGACGCCCGATTTCGTCAAGAGACCCAGTACTTC
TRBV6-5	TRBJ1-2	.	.	CASSPSGTYYGYTF	TGTGCCAGCAGTCCCTCAGGGACTTACTATGGCTACACCTTC
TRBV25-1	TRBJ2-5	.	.	CASSISGAETQYF	TGTGCCAGCAGTATCTCTGGGGCAGAGACCCAGTACTTC
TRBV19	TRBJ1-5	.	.	CASSVPGEGQPQHF	TGTGCCAGTAGTGTTCCAGGGGAAGGTCAGCCCCAGCATTTT
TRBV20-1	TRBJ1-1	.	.	CSARYSPEAFF	TGCAGTGCTAGATACAGCCCTGAAGCTTTCTTT
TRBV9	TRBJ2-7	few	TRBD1	CASSGGTGNEQYF	TGTGCCAGCAGCGGCGGGACAGGAAACGAGCAGTACTTC
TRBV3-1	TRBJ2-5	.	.	CASSQERLPETQYF	TGTGCCAGCAGCCAAGAGAGGCTACCAGAGACCCAGTACTTC
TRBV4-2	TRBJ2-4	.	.	CASSQAITKGGNIQYF	TGTGCCAGCAGCCAAGCGATAACGAAGGGGGGAAACATTCAGTACTTC
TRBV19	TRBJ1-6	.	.	CASRSSTLHF	TGTGCCAGTAGGTCTAGCACCCTCCACTTT
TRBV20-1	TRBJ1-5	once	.	CSAPDRYSNQPQHF	TGCAGTGCTCCGGACAGATATAGCAATCAGCCCCAGCATTTT
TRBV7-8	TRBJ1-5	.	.	CASRSGQKNQPQHF	TGTGCCAGCAGGTCCGGACAGAAAAATCAGCCCCAGCATTTT
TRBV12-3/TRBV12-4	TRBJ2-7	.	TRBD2	CASNPGGGPAEQYF	TGTGCCAGCAATCCGGGGGGGGGACCGGCCGAGCAGTACTTC
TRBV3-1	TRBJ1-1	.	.	CASSHGGEAFF	TGTGCCAGCAGCCATGGCGGCGAAGCTTTCTTT
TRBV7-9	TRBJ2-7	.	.	CASSLAALSTYEQYF	TGTGCCAGCAGCTTAGCCGCTCTTAGCACATACGAGCAGTACTTC
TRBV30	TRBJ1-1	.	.	CAWEAAEAFF	TGTGCCTGGGAAGCAGCTGAAGCTTTCTTT
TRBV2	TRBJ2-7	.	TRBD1	CASSEAGGIGEQYF	TGTGCCAGCAGTGAAGCAGGGGGCATTGGCGAGCAGTACTTC